The clone carrying this T cell receptor (beta chain) was recorded only once. This specimen belongs to a study of OX40 agonist ivuxolimab in advanced cancers. In the study overall: The dose-escalation cohort had hepatocellular carcinoma, melanoma, renal cell or head and neck cancer. A partial response was reached by three patients: one with hepatocellular carcinoma and two with cutaneous melanoma.

Using immunoSEQ multiplex PCR, the repertoire was profiled, and TCRdb retains in-frame clones only, with some absent. This sample has some 19,000 clones, with about 89% found just once. The specimen was CD4+ or CD8+ T cells sorted from blood, collected in a trial of the OX40 agonist ivuxolimab. The origin of this receptor is an adult with an advanced solid tumor such as melanoma, head and neck, liver or kidney cancer.

As DNA, the CDR3 is TGTGCCAGCAGCTTAGGGACTAGCGAATTCTACGAGCAGTACTTC. This gives the protein CASSLGTSEFYEQYF. This chain links TRBV11-3 with TRBJ2-7; TRBD2 agrees at 9 bases. Germline V gives CDR1 SGHNT, CDR2 YENEEA. V shed 1 base and J 3 bases; nucleotides not matched to a gene: 4. The CDR3 totals 15 residues.